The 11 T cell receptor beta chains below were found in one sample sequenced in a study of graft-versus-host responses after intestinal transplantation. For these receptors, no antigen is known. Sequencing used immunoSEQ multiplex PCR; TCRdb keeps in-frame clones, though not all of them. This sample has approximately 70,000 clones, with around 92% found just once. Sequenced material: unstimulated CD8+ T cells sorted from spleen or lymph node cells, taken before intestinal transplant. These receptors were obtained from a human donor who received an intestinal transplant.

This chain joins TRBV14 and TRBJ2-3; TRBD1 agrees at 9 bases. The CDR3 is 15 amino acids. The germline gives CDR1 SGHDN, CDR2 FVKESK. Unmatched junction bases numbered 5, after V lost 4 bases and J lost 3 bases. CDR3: CASSLGTGSTDTQYF. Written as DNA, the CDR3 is TGTGCCAGCAGCCTTGGGACAGGGAGTACAGATACGCAGTATTTT.

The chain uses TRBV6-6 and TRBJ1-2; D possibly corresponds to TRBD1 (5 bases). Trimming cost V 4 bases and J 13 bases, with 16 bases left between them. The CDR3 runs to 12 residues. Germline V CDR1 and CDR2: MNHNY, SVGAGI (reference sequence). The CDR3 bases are TGTGCCAGCAGTTTCCCCGACAGCAGGTTCACCTTC. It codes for CASSFPDSRFTF.

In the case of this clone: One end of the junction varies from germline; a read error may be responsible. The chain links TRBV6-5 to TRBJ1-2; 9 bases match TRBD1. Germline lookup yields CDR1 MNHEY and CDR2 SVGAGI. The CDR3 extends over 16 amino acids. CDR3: CASSYSKQGASYSYTF. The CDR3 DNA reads TGTGCCAGCAGTTACTCGAAACAGGGGGCAAGCTATAGCTACACCTTC.

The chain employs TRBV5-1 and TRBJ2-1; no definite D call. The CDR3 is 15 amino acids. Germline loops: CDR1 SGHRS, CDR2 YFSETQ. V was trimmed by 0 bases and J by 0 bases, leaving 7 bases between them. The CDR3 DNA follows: TGCGCCAGCAGCTTGGCCCCAGTCTCCTACAATGAGCAGTTCTTC. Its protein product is CASSLAPVSYNEQFF.

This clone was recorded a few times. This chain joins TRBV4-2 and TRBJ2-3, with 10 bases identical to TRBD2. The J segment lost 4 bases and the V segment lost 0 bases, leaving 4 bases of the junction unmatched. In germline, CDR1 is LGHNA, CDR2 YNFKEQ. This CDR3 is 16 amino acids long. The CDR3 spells CASSQESAGGPDTQYF. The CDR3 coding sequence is TGTGCCAGCAGCCAAGAATCAGCGGGAGGGCCAGATACGCAGTATTTT.

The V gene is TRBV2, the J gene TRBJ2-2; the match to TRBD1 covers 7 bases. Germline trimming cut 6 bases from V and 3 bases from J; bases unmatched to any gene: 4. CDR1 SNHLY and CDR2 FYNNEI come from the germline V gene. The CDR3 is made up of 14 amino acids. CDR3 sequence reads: CASSQTGYTGELFF. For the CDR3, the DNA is TGTGCCAGCAGCCAGACAGGGTACACCGGGGAGCTGTTTTTT.

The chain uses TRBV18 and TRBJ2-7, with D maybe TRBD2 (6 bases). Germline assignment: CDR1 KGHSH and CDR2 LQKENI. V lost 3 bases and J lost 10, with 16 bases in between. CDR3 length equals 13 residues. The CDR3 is CASSPYDTGEQYF. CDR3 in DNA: TGTGCCAGCTCACCCTATGACACGGGGGAACAGTACTTC.

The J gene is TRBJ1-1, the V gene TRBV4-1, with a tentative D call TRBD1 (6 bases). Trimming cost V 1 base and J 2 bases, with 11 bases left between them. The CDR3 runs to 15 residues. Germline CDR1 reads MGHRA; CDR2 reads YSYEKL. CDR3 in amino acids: CASSQGGGGNTEAFF. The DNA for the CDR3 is TGCGCCAGCAGCCAAGGGGGAGGGGGAAACACTGAAGCTTTCTTT.

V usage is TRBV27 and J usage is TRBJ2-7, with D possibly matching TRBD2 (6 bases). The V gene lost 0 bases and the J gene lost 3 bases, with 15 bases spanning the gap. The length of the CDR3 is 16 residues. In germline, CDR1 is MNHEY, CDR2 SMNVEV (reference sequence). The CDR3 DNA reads TGTGCCAGCAGTTTATCCAGCGGGCTGGTTGGCTACGAGCAGTACTTC. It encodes CASSLSSGLVGYEQYF.

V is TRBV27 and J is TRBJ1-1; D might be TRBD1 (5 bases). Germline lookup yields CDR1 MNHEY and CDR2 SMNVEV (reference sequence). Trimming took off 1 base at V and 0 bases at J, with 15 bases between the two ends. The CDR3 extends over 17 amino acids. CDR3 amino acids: CASSLYWTGGMNTEAFF. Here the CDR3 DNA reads TGTGCCAGCAGTTTATACTGGACTGGGGGGATGAACACTGAAGCTTTCTTT.

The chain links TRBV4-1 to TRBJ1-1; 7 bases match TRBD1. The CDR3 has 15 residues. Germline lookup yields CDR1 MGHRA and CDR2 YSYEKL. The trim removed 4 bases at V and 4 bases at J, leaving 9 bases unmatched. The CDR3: CASSPVKGAPTEAFF. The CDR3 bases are TGCGCCAGCAGCCCGGTTAAGGGGGCTCCCACTGAAGCTTTCTTT.